This T cell receptor (beta chain) was profiled in a study of cytotoxic CD8 clonotypes in ibrutinib-treated CLL. Germline V gene sequence: CDR1 SGHVS, CDR2 FNYEAQ. V lost 5 bases and J 0 bases, leaving 11 bases between the germline ends. CDR3 length: 15 residues. Produced via immunoSEQ multiplex PCR; TCRdb's table is partial and in-frame only. There are 250,000 or so clones in the sample; roughly 70% occur only once, and approximately 15% lies in the top ten. The receptor comes from a human donor with chronic lymphocytic leukemia. The gene calls are TRBV7-6 and TRBJ2-1; weak D call: TRBD2 (5 bases). Sequenced material: PBMCs, taken after 24 months of ibrutinib treatment. CDR3 coding DNA: TGTGCCAGCAGCCCCTCGGGATACTCCTACAATGAGCAGTTCTTC. Protein: CASSPSGYSYNEQFF.